The 8 T cell receptor beta chains below were found in one sample sequenced in a study of blood T cell repertoires in COVID-19. Sequenced by immunoSEQ multiplex PCR; TCRdb stores in-frame clones only, minus some. The data show about 160,000 clones, just over 85% seen once. Sequencing input: peripheral blood. These receptors were collected from a man in his fifties with active or convalescent COVID-19.

This chain links TRBV11-3 with TRBJ2-1, with TRBD2 matching over 11 bases. Per the germline V gene, CDR1 is SGHNT and CDR2 is YENEEA. The CDR3 is 15 amino acids. Trimming at V came to 5 bases and at J to 9 bases, leaving 9 bases not matched to a gene. The CDR3 loop is CASSPGLAAHGEQFF. As DNA, the CDR3 is TGTGCCAGCAGCCCGGGACTAGCGGCTCATGGTGAGCAGTTCTTC.

This clone was picked up one time. The chain employs TRBV11-3 and TRBJ2-1, with D perhaps matching TRBD1 (6 bases). The length of the CDR3 is 15 residues. Looked up from germline, CDR1 is SGHNT and CDR2 is YENEEA. V was cut by 0 bases and J by 2 bases, with 8 bases left in between. The CDR3 reads CASSLEDSPYNEQFF. CDR3 sequence (DNA): TGTGCCAGCAGCTTAGAGGACAGTCCCTACAATGAGCAGTTCTTC.

This clone was detected only once. The chain has TRBV7-9 and TRBJ2-7; TRBD2 aligns across 7 bases. This CDR3 spans 18 amino acids. Germline V gene sequence: CDR1 SEHNR, CDR2 FQNEAQ (reference sequence). After removal of 5 bases from V and 1 base from J, the junction contained 17 bases not matched to a gene. The CDR3 here is CASSTSGRGGTGSYEQYF. The CDR3, as DNA: TGTGCCAGCAGCACCTCGGGTCGGGGAGGGACTGGATCCTACGAGCAGTACTTC.

This clone was found once. The V and J genes are TRBV19 and TRBJ2-7; D not resolved. The CDR3 runs to 15 residues. CDR1 and CDR2 from the germline V gene are LNHDA and SQIVND (reference sequence). V lost 3 bases, J lost 4 bases, and 16 bases lay in between. The CDR3 region is CASSIEPYSLYEQYF. CDR3 coding DNA: TGTGCCAGTAGTATTGAACCTTATTCTCTATACGAGCAGTACTTC.

V is TRBV7-2 and J is TRBJ2-5, with 7 bases identical to TRBD2. J gave up 10 bases and V 1 base, and 3 bases lay outside the gene matches. The CDR3 covers 12 residues. CDR1 SGHTA and CDR2 FQGNSA come from the germline V gene. The CDR3 coding sequence is TGTGCCAGCAGCTTAGATGGGGGGGGCCAGTACTTC. It encodes CASSLDGGGQYF.

This chain links TRBV19 with TRBJ1-5, with no clear D. Between the trimmed V and J ends, which lost 7 bases and 5 bases, there was a span of 18 bases. The CDR3 totals 15 residues. Germline V lookup: CDR1 LNHDA, CDR2 SQIVND (reference sequence). CDR3 sequence reads: CASNPLPDYDQPQHF. In DNA, the CDR3 is TGTGCCAGTAATCCCCTCCCGGACTACGATCAGCCCCAGCATTTT.

The rearrangement uses TRBV6-2 or TRBV6-3 and TRBJ1-5; TRBD1 is a possible D gene (5 bases). Deletions cut 5 bases from V and 0 bases from J, with 14 bases between. The germline V gene encodes CDR1 MNHEY and CDR2 SVGEGT. The CDR3 has 16 residues. CDR3 sequence reads: CASSSLQGISNQPQHF. The DNA for the CDR3 is TGTGCCAGCAGTAGTCTCCAGGGAATTAGCAATCAGCCCCAGCATTTT.

This sequence joins TRBV24-1 and TRBJ1-2; D not certain. CDR1 and CDR2 from the germline V gene are KGHDR and SFDVKD. V lost 6 bases and J 0 bases, leaving 7 bases between the germline ends. This CDR3 spans 13 amino acids. This CDR3 is CATSYGANYGYTF. The CDR3 region has the DNA TGTGCCACCAGTTACGGAGCTAACTATGGCTACACCTTC.